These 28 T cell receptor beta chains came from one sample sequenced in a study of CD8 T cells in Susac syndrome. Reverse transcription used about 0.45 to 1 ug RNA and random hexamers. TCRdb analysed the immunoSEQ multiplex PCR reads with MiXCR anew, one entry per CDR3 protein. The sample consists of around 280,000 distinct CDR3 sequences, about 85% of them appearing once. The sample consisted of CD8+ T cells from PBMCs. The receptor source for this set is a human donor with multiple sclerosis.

The CDR3 sequence: CASSQAMTKSTDTQYF. CDR3 sequence (DNA): TGTGCCAGCAGCCAAGCTATGACTAAGTCCACAGATACGCAGTATTTT. The rearrangement links TRBV4-2 to TRBJ2-3; a possible D gene is TRBD2 (5 bases). The length of the CDR3 is 16 residues. Germline V gene sequence: CDR1 LGHNA, CDR2 YNFKEQ. The V gene lost 1 base and the J gene lost 2 bases, with 13 bases spanning the gap.

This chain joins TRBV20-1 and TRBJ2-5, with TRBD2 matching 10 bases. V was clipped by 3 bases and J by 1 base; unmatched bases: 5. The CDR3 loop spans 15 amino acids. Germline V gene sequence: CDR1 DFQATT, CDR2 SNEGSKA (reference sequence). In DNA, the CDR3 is TGCAGTGCTAGTCGAACTAGCGGGACCCAAGAGACCCAGTACTTC. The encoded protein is CSASRTSGTQETQYF.

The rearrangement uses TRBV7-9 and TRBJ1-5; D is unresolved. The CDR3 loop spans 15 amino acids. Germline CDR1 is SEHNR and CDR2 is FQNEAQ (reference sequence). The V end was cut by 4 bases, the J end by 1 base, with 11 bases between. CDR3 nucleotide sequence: TGTGCCAGCAGCTCAGGCGAGGGAAGCAATCAGCCCCAGCATTTT. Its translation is CASSSGEGSNQPQHF.

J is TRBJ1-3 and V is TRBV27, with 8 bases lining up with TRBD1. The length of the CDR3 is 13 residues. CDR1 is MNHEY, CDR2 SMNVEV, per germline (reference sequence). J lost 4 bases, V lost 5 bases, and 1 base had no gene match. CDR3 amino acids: CASSPGGGNTIYF. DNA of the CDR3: TGTGCCAGCAGTCCAGGGGGCGGAAACACCATATATTTT.

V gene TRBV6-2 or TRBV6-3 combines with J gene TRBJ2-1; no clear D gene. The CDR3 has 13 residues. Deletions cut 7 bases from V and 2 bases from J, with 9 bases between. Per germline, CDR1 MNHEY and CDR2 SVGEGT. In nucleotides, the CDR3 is TGTGCCAGCACCCTGGAGCCCTACAATGAGCAGTTCTTC. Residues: CASTLEPYNEQFF.

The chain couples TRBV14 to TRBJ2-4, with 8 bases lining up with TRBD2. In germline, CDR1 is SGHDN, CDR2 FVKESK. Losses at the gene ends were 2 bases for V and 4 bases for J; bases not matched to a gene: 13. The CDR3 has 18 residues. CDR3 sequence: CASSQHSGAGLRKNIQYF. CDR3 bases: TGTGCCAGCAGCCAACATAGCGGGGCGGGGTTACGGAAAAACATTCAGTACTTC.

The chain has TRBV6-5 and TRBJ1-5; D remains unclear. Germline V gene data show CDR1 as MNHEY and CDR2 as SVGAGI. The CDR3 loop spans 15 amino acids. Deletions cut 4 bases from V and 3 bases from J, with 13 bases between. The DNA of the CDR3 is TGTGCCAGCAGTTCTAATCTCCGACCCAATCAGCCCCAGCATTTT. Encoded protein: CASSSNLRPNQPQHF.

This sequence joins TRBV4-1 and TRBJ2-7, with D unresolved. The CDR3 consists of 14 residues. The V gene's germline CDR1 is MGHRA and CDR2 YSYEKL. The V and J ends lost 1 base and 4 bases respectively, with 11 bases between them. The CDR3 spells CASSQAHGSYEQYF. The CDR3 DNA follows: TGCGCCAGCAGCCAAGCGCATGGGTCATACGAGCAGTACTTC.

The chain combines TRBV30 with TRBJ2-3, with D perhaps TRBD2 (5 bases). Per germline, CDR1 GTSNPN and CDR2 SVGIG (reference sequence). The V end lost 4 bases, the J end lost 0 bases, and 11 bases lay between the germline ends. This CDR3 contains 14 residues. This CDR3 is CAWTSSGSTDTQYF. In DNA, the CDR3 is TGTGCCTGGACATCCAGCGGAAGCACAGATACGCAGTATTTT.

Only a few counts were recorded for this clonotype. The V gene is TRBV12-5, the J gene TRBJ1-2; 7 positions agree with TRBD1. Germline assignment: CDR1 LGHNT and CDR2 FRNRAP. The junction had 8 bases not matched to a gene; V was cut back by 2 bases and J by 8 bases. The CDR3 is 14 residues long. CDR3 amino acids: CASGLKGAFGGYTF. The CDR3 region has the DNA TGTGCTAGTGGTTTGAAGGGGGCGTTCGGCGGCTACACCTTC.

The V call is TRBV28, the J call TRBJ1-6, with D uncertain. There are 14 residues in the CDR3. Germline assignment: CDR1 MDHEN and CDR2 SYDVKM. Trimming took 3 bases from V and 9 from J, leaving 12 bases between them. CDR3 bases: TGTGCCAGCAGTTTTTTAGGTGTTAGTTCACCCCTCCACTTT. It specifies CASSFLGVSSPLHF.

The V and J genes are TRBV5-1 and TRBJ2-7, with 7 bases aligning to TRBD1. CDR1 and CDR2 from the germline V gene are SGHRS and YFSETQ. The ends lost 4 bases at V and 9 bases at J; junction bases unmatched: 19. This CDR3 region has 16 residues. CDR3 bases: TGCGCCAGCAGCCCGAGGGATTCGGGACAGCTCCACGTGCAGTACTTC. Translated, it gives CASSPRDSGQLHVQYF.

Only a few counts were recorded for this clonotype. The CDR3 region has the DNA TGTGCCAGCAGTCCCGGGACCTCCTACAATGAGCAGTTCTTC. Translated: CASSPGTSYNEQFF. The chain links TRBV6-5 to TRBJ2-1; either TRBD1 or TRBD2 may supply D (5 bases each). There are 14 residues in the CDR3. V dropped 5 bases and J dropped 0 bases, with 8 bases sitting between them. Per the germline V gene, CDR1 is MNHEY and CDR2 is SVGAGI.

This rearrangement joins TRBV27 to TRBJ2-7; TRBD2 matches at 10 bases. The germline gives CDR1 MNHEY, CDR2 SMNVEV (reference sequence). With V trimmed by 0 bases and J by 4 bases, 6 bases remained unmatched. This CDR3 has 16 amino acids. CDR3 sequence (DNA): TGTGCCAGCAGTTTATCGATTCCAGCGGGAGGGTACGAGCAGTACTTC. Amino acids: CASSLSIPAGGYEQYF.

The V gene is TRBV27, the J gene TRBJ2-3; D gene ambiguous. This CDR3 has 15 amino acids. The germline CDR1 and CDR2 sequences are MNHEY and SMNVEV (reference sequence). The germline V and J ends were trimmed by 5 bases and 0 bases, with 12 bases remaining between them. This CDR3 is CASSELRSSTDTQYF. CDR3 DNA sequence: TGTGCCAGCAGTGAGCTCCGTTCTAGCACAGATACGCAGTATTTT.

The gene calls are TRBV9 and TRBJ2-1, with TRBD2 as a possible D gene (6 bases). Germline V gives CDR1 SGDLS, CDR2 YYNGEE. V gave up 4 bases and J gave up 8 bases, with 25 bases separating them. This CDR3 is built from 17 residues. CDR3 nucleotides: TGTGCCAGCAGCCCCCGGACCGAACCCGCGGGGAAAGATGAGCAGTTCTTC. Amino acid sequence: CASSPRTEPAGKDEQFF.

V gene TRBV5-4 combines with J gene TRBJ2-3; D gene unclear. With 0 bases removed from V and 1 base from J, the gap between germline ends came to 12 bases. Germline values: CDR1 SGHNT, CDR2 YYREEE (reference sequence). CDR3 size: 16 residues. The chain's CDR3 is CASSLGWEVGTDTQYF. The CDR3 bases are TGTGCCAGCAGCTTGGGTTGGGAAGTGGGCACAGATACGCAGTATTTT. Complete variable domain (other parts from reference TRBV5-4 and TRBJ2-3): ETGVTQSPTHLIKTRGQQVTLRCSSQSGHNTVSWYQQALGQGPQFIFQYYREEENGRGNFPPRFSGLQFPNYSSELNVNALELDDSALYLCASSLGWEVGTDTQYFGPGTRLTVL.

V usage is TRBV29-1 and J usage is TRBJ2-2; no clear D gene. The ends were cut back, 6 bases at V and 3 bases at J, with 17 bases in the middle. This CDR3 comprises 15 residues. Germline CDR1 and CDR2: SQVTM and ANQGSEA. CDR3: CSVSASLSHTGELFF. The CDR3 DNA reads TGCAGCGTATCGGCGTCTCTAAGTCACACCGGGGAGCTGTTTTTT.

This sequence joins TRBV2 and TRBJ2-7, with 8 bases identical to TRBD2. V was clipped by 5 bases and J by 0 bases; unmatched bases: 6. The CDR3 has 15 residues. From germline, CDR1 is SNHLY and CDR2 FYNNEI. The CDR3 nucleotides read TGTGCCAGCAGTTTACTAGCGGCAGACTCCTACGAGCAGTACTTC. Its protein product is CASSLLAADSYEQYF.

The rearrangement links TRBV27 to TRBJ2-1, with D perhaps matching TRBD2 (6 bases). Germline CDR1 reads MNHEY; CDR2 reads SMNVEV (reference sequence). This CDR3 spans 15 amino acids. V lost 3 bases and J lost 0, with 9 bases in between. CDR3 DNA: TGTGCCAGCAGTTTCGACGGGAGCTCCTACAATGAGCAGTTCTTC. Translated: CASSFDGSSYNEQFF.

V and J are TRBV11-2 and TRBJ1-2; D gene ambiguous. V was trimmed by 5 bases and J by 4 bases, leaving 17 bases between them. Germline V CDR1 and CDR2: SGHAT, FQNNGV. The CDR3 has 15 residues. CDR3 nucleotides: TGTGCCAGCAGCCTGAAGGATCCAAACAGCTATGGCTACACCTTC. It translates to CASSLKDPNSYGYTF.

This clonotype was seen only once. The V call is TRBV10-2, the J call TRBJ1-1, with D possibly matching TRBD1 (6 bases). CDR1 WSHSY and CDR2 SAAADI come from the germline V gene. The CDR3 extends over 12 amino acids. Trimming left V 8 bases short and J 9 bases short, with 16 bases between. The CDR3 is CASGGDRIQAFF. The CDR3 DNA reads TGCGCCAGCGGGGGTGACAGGATCCAAGCTTTCTTT.

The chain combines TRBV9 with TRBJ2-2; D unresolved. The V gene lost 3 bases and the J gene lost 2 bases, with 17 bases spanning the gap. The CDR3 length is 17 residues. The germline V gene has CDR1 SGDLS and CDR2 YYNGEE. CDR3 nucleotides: TGTGCCAGCAGCGGATCTCTAGGGCGTTCAAACACCGGGGAGCTGTTTTTT. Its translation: CASSGSLGRSNTGELFF.

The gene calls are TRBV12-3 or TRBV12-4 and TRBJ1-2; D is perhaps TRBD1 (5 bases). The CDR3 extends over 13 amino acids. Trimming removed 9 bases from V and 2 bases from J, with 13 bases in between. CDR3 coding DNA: TGTGCCAGTTTGGGACCACTAAACTATGGCTACACCTTC. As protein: CASLGPLNYGYTF.

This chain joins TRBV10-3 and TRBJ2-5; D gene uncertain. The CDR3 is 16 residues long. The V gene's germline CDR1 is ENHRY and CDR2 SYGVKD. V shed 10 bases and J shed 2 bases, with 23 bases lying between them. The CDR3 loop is CATTALSAASQETQYF. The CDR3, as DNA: TGTGCCACGACCGCACTTAGTGCCGCATCTCAAGAGACCCAGTACTTC.

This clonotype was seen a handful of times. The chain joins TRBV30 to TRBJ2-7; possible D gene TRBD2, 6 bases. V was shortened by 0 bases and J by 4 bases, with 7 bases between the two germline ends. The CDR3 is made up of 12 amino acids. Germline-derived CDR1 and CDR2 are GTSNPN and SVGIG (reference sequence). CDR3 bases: TGTGCCTGGAGTGTGGGGGGATACGAGCAGTACTTC. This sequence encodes CAWSVGGYEQYF.

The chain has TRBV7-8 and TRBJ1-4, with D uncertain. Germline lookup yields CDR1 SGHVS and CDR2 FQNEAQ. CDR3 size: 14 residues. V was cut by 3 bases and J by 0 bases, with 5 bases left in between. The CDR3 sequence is CASSFLATNEKLFF. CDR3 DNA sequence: TGTGCCAGCAGCTTCTTGGCAACTAATGAAAAACTGTTTTTT.

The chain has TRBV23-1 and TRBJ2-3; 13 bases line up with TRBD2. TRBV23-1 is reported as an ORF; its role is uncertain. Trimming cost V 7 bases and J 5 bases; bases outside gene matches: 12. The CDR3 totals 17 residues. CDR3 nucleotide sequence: TGCGCCAGCACCCTGATGAGGACTAGCGGGAGTGTAGATACGCAGTATTTT. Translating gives CASTLMRTSGSVDTQYF.